This T cell receptor (beta chain) was retrieved from a study of blood T cell repertoires in COVID-19. Study information: From T cells, B-cell-depleted T cells, or PBMCs came the material, which was cDNA or gDNA.

Repertoires were generated with immunoSEQ multiplex PCR, while TCRdb's copy carries only in-frame clones and drops some. The table includes more than 200,000 clones, around nine tenths detected once. The CDR3 runs 14 residues. Germline V lookup: CDR1 MGHRA, CDR2 YSYEKL. Trimming removed 0 bases from V and 6 bases from J, with 11 bases in between. The chain employs TRBV4-1 and TRBJ1-1; D is uncertain. The source material was peripheral blood. This sequence was found in a man aged 25 to 40 with active or convalescent COVID-19. CDR3 amino acids: CASSQDLRGAEAFF. The DNA of the CDR3 is TGCGCCAGCAGCCAAGATTTACGCGGGGCTGAAGCTTTCTTT.